This T cell receptor beta chain was identified during a study of blood T cell repertoires in COVID-19. Background on the study: PBMCs, B-cell-depleted T cells, or T cells were the source of the cDNA or gDNA that made up the material.

Per the authors' pipeline: Cell counts per sample came from amplifying reference gene primers. Using immunoSEQ multiplex PCR, the repertoire was profiled, and TCRdb retains in-frame clones only, with some absent. That table furnishes V, J and clone size, whereas the DNA furnished D and trimming. The sample holds tens of thousands of clones, about nine tenths seen once. Germline V gives CDR1 SGHNT, CDR2 YENEEA. The CDR3 is 13 amino acids. The ends lost 5 bases at V and 6 bases at J; junction bases unmatched: 3. Patients in Seattle were enrolled during active infection, then followed longitudinally. This clone has just one count.

The receptor's source is a man between 60 and 70 years old with COVID-19, enrolled during active disease. The specimen was peripheral blood. The chain couples TRBV11-3 to TRBJ2-3; TRBD2 aligns across 9 bases. CDR3 coding DNA: TGTGCCAGCAGCAGCGGGGGGAGGGATACGCAGTATTTT. It codes for CASSSGGRDTQYF. The full variable domain, its missing parts supplied by reference TRBV11-3 and TRBJ2-3, is EAGVVQSPRYKIIEKKQPVAFWCNPISGHNTLYWYLQNLGQGPELLIRYENEEAVDDSQLPKDRFSAERLKGVDSTLKIQPAELGDSAVYLCASSSGGRDTQYFGPGTRLTVL.